This T cell receptor beta chain was recovered during a study of blood T cell repertoires in COVID-19. At the level of the study: Samples taken during acute and convalescent COVID-19 were collected in the United States, Italy and Spain. PBMCs, B-cell-depleted T cells, or T cells were the source of the cDNA or gDNA that made up the material.

The CDR3 has 15 residues. CDR1 is MNHEY and CDR2 is SVGAGI in the germline V gene. Trimming took 4 bases from V and 5 from J; bases not matched to a gene: 7. As processed by the authors: Estimation of nucleated cell counts was performed using reference gene primer amplification. Clones were sequenced by immunoSEQ multiplex PCR, and TCRdb holds only the in-frame ones, with some missing. That table supplies the V and J calls and clone size; D and trimming were determined from the DNA. The sample shows under 200,000 clones, approximately 88% of them seen only once. The clonotype comes from a woman aged 55 to 70 with acute or convalescent COVID-19. The rearrangement uses TRBV6-5 and TRBJ1-4; 7 bases align to TRBD1. Sequenced sample: peripheral blood. CDR3 region: CASSLGQGVNEKLFF. Written as DNA, the CDR3 is TGTGCCAGCAGTTTGGGGCAGGGGGTGAATGAAAAACTGTTTTTT.